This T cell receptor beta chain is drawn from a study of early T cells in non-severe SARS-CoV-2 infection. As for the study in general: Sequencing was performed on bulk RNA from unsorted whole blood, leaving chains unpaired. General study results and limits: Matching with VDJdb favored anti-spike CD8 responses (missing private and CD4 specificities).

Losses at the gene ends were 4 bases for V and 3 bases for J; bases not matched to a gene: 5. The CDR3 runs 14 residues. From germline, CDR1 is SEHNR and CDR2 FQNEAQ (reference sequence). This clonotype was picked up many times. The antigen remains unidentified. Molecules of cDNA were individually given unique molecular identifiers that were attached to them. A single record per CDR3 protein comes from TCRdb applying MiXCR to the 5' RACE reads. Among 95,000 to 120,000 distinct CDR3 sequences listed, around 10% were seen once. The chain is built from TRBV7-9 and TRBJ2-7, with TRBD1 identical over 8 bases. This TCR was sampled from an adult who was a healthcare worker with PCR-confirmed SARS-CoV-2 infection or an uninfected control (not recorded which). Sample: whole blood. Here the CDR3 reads CASSSRDRIYEQYF. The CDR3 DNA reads TGTGCCAGCAGCTCCCGGGACAGGATCTACGAGCAGTACTTC.